The 5 T cell receptor beta chains given below trace back to one sample, sequenced in a study of blood T cell repertoires in COVID-19. Using immunoSEQ multiplex PCR, the repertoire was profiled, and TCRdb retains in-frame clones only, with some absent. The table records around 94,000 clones, about 90% of them present only once. Sequencing input: peripheral blood. The receptors come from a woman between 50 and 59 years old with COVID-19, enrolled during active disease.

The table lists this clone with a few counts. This chain's CDR3 is CASSSDRVGAFF. The CDR3 bases are TGTGCCAGCTCATCGGACAGGGTAGGAGCTTTCTTT. This rearrangement joins TRBV18 to TRBJ1-1; 8 positions match TRBD1. CDR1 and CDR2 (germline): KGHSH, LQKENI. The V gene end was trimmed by 5 bases and the J gene end by 10 bases; junction bases not matched to a gene: 6. The CDR3 runs to 12 residues.

CDR3 residues: CASSPIGAGRSYGYTF. Here the CDR3 DNA reads TGTGCCAGCAGTCCCATTGGAGCGGGACGGAGCTATGGCTACACCTTC. The chain links TRBV27 to TRBJ1-2; maybe TRBD1 (5 bases). Between the trimmed V and J ends, which lost 5 bases and 4 bases, there was a span of 20 bases. The V gene's germline CDR1 is MNHEY and CDR2 SMNVEV (reference sequence). The CDR3 covers 16 residues.

V and J are TRBV6-6 and TRBJ2-5; 11 nucleotides align to TRBD2. The junction had 7 bases not matched to a gene; V was cut back by 2 bases and J by 5 bases. CDR3 size: 16 residues. Germline V gives CDR1 MNHNY, CDR2 SVGAGI (reference sequence). The CDR3 DNA reads TGTGCCAGCAGTTACGGTAGCGGGGGGGCTGGGGAGACCCAGTACTTC. Translation: CASSYGSGGAGETQYF.

This rearrangement joins TRBV7-9 to TRBJ1-5; no clear D gene. CDR3 length equals 16 residues. V was shortened by 5 bases and J by 0 bases, with 14 bases between the two germline ends. Per germline, CDR1 SEHNR and CDR2 FQNEAQ (reference sequence). CDR3 sequence: CASSRGLTDSNQPQHF. The CDR3 bases are TGTGCCAGCAGCCGCGGACTTACGGATAGCAATCAGCCCCAGCATTTT.

The gene calls are TRBV3-1 (or the pseudogene TRBV3-2) and TRBJ1-2; D gene unclear. In germline, CDR1 is LGHDT, CDR2 YNNKEL (reference sequence). This CDR3 is 17 amino acids long. Trimming stripped 0 bases from V and 8 bases from J, with 22 bases between. Here the CDR3 DNA reads TGTGCCAGCAGCCAAGATACCCCAGCGGCAGCCCTTTCGGGCTACACCTTC. It yields the protein CASSQDTPAAALSGYTF.